The clone carrying this T cell receptor beta chain was counted ten times or more. The antigen remains undetermined. This sample is part of a study of T-cell reconstitution after alpha-beta-depleted transplantation in children. Unique molecular identifiers were incorporated during preparation of the TCRbeta library. A single record per CDR3 protein comes from TCRdb applying MiXCR to the PCR reads. The sample carries fewer than 750,000 distinct CDR3 sequences, 23% recorded once. Germline V CDR1 and CDR2: SQVTM, ANQGSEA. The CDR3 is 14 amino acids. The V end lost 5 bases, the J end lost 1 base, and 11 bases lay between the germline ends. The study, taken as a whole, reports: At the one-year point after transplant, T-cell counts and TCRbeta diversity were found to come mostly from T cells that had been newly produced. Diversity of TCRbeta at day 60 was high in some patients, arising from surviving recipient T cells and thymic progenitors. Several hundred expanded graft clones reportedly were the source of alpha-beta T cells about two months after transplant.

The chain is built from TRBV29-1 and TRBJ2-2; D call uncertain. Here the sequenced sample was PBMCs, mostly from graft donor cells, taken 360 days after TCRalphabeta/CD19-depleted stem cell transplant. This TCR came from a boy in the first two years of life who had a stem cell transplant for acute myeloid leukemia, so the T cells may come from the graft donor. The CDR3 protein is CSVSAQWNTGELFF. The CDR3, as DNA: TGCAGCGTTTCGGCCCAATGGAACACCGGGGAGCTGTTTTTT.